The 26 T cell receptor beta chains below come from one sample, sequenced in a study of cytomegalovirus exposure and HLA in healthy donors. In the PCR, 60 Vbeta and 13 Jbeta primers were used. Only in-frame clones appear in the TCRdb table, and some are missing; sequencing was by immunoSEQ multiplex PCR. The sample consists of 150,000 to 200,000 clones, 77% of them appearing once. The sample was PBMCs. Receptors originate from a woman aged 40-49 years in good health and CMV-seropositive.

The chain recombines TRBV29-1 with TRBJ1-1; D unresolved. Trimming removed 1 base from V and 5 bases from J, with 8 bases in between. The CDR3 sequence is 12 residues long. CDR1 and CDR2 (germline): SQVTM, ANQGSEA. The CDR3 DNA reads as TGCAGCGTTGAAGGAGAGTGGACTGAAGCTTTCTTT. Protein: CSVEGEWTEAFF.

CDR3 residues: CASSRDIGECNEQFF. The CDR3 nucleotides are TGTGCCAGCAGCAGGGACATTGGGGAATGTAATGAGCAGTTCTTC. The rearrangement joins TRBV21-1 to TRBJ2-1; TRBD1 reflects the table's D call only, with no check against the DNA. TRBV21-1 is deemed a pseudogene. The CDR3 runs 15 residues.

The gene calls are TRBV19 and TRBJ1-4; D gene ambiguous. The CDR3 has 17 amino acids. CDR1 LNHDA and CDR2 SQIVND come from the germline V gene (reference sequence). Trimming stripped 5 bases from V and 5 bases from J, with 21 bases between. CDR3 coding DNA: TGTGCCAGTAGTCTTCCTGGACTGGGCCCGGGGAATGAAAAACTGTTTTTT. It encodes CASSLPGLGPGNEKLFF. The full variable domain, completed using reference TRBV19 and TRBJ1-4, is DGGITQSPKYLFRKEGQNVTLSCEQNLNHDAMYWYRQDPGQGLRLIYYSQIVNDFQKGDIAEGYSVSREKKESFPLTVTSAQKNPTAFYLCASSLPGLGPGNEKLFFGSGTQLSVL.

This sequence joins TRBV6-1 and TRBJ2-5; D is perhaps TRBD1 (5 bases). Germline CDR1 and CDR2: MNHNS and SASEGT. CDR3 size: 13 residues. V was pared by 7 bases and J by 5 bases, with 14 bases between. CDR3 in amino acids: CASTRGPGETQYF. DNA for the CDR3: TGTGCCAGCACAAGGGGCCCCGGGGAGACCCAGTACTTC.

This chain links TRBV7-9 with TRBJ2-1; 7 bases are a match to TRBD2. Germline assignment: CDR1 SEHNR and CDR2 FQNEAQ (reference sequence). CDR3 size: 13 residues. J gave up 5 bases and V 5 bases, and 3 bases lay outside the gene matches. CDR3 in amino acids: CASSAGADNEQFF. CDR3 sequence (DNA): TGTGCCAGCAGCGCGGGAGCAGACAATGAGCAGTTCTTC.

The rearrangement joins TRBV18 to TRBJ2-2; TRBD1 is a possible D gene (5 bases). Trimming cost V 3 bases and J 3 bases, with 8 bases left between them. The CDR3 contains 14 residues. The germline V gene has CDR1 KGHSH and CDR2 LQKENI. CDR3 loop: CASSPRQYTGELFF. The CDR3 DNA sequence: TGTGCCAGCTCACCCCGACAGTACACCGGGGAGCTGTTTTTT. The entire variable domain, with the rest obtained from reference TRBV18 and TRBJ2-2, is as follows: NAGVMQNPRHLVRRRGQEARLRCSPMKGHSHVYWYRQLPEEGLKFMVYLQKENIIDESGMPKERFSAEFPKEGPSILRIQQVVRGDSAAYFCASSPRQYTGELFFGEGSRLTVL.

The V gene is TRBV7-2, the J gene TRBJ1-4; D perhaps matches TRBD1 (5 bases). V lost 1 base, J lost 1 base, and 7 bases lay in between. Germline V lookup: CDR1 SGHTA, CDR2 FQGNSA. The CDR3 extends over 15 amino acids. CDR3 sequence: CASSLGGGTNEKLFF. In nucleotides, the CDR3 is TGTGCCAGCAGCTTAGGGGGGGGAACTAATGAAAAACTGTTTTTT. The full variable domain, with the rest looked up from reference TRBV7-2 and TRBJ1-4, is GAGVSQSPSNKVTEKGKDVELRCDPISGHTALYWYRQSLGQGLEFLIYFQGNSAPDKSGLPSDRFSAERTGGSVSTLTIQRTQQEDSAVYLCASSLGGGTNEKLFFGSGTQLSVL.

Only a few counts were recorded for this clone. The chain recombines TRBV29-1 with TRBJ1-6; D is uncertain. The CDR3 has 12 amino acids. CDR1 and CDR2 (germline): SQVTM, ANQGSEA. V dropped 7 bases and J dropped 14 bases, with 18 bases sitting between them. In nucleotides, the CDR3 is TGCAGCGCTGTAGGAGCGGGAGAAACCCTCCACTTT. Translated, it gives CSAVGAGETLHF.

The J gene is TRBJ1-2, the V gene TRBV6-5; D uncertain. The CDR3 contains 14 residues. V dropped 5 bases and J dropped 4 bases, with 14 bases sitting between them. CDR1 and CDR2 (germline): MNHEY, SVGAGI. This chain's CDR3 is CASSPTLAAYGYTF. The CDR3 DNA reads TGTGCCAGCAGTCCTACATTAGCAGCCTATGGCTACACCTTC.

The chain is built from TRBV7-9 and TRBJ2-4; 11 bases line up with TRBD1. This CDR3 contains 19 residues. Trimming at V came to 0 bases and at J to 0 bases, leaving 7 bases not matched to a gene. Looked up from germline, CDR1 is SEHNR and CDR2 is FQNEAQ (reference sequence). In DNA form, the CDR3 reads TGTGCCAGCAGCTTAGCCCCGGGACAGGGGGAGATAGCCAAAAACATTCAGTACTTC. Translating gives CASSLAPGQGEIAKNIQYF.

This chain links TRBV6-5 with TRBJ2-7; 13 bases fit TRBD2. The CDR3 contains 16 residues. Losses at the gene ends were 0 bases for V and 2 bases for J; bases not matched to a gene: 1. Germline values: CDR1 MNHEY, CDR2 SVGAGI. Written as DNA, the CDR3 is TGTGCCAGCAGTTACTCCGGGACTAGCGGGGCCTACGAGCAGTACTTC. Its translation is CASSYSGTSGAYEQYF.

This clone was recorded a few times. The V call is TRBV7-9, the J call TRBJ2-5, with D perhaps matching TRBD1 (5 bases). Germline V gives CDR1 SEHNR, CDR2 FQNEAQ (reference sequence). This CDR3 comprises 14 residues. Trimming took off 2 bases at V and 5 bases at J, with 12 bases between the two ends. CDR3 loop: CASSLTGSRETQYF. In DNA, the CDR3 is TGTGCCAGCAGCTTAACAGGTTCGCGGGAGACCCAGTACTTC.

The genes are TRBV5-1 and TRBJ2-7; 11 bases fit TRBD2. The CDR3 spans 16 residues. The ends lost 2 bases at V and 4 bases at J; junction bases unmatched: 8. Germline V gene lookup returns CDR1 SGHRS and CDR2 YFSETQ. CDR3 in amino acids: CASSFGASGRKYEQYF. CDR3 coding DNA: TGCGCCAGCAGCTTTGGCGCTAGCGGGAGGAAGTACGAGCAGTACTTC.

This clone has a single count. V is TRBV19 and J is TRBJ1-3; a possible D gene is TRBD1 (5 bases). V was cut by 10 bases and J by 2 bases, with 15 bases left in between. Germline-derived CDR1 and CDR2 are LNHDA and SQIVND (reference sequence). This CDR3 comprises 14 residues. Written as DNA, the CDR3 is TGTGCCACCCGACCGACAGCGACTGGAAACACCATATATTTT. The encoded protein is CATRPTATGNTIYF.

The chain recombines TRBV7-2 with TRBJ1-6, with 12 bases lining up with TRBD1. The ends lost 1 base at V and 7 bases at J; junction bases unmatched: 5. Germline CDR1 is SGHTA and CDR2 is FQGNSA. The CDR3 runs 17 residues. CDR3 sequence (DNA): TGTGCCAGCAGCTTAGAGGGACAGGGGGCGGCGAATTCACCCCTCCACTTT. Amino acids: CASSLEGQGAANSPLHF.

This sequence joins TRBV15 and TRBJ2-7, with 11 nucleotides matching TRBD1. Germline CDR1 is LNHNV and CDR2 is YYDKDF (reference sequence). The V segment lost 5 bases and the J segment 0 bases; nucleotides outside the gene matches: 6. The CDR3 totals 16 residues. CDR3 region: CATSGIGTGGSYEQYF. The CDR3 coding sequence is TGTGCCACCAGCGGGATAGGGACAGGGGGCTCCTACGAGCAGTACTTC. The variable domain in full, completed from reference TRBV15 and TRBJ2-7, reads DAMVIQNPRYQVTQFGKPVTLSCSQTLNHNVMYWYQQKSSQAPKLLFHYYDKDFNNEADTPDNFQSRRPNTSFCFLDIRSPGLGDTAMYLCATSGIGTGGSYEQYFGPGTRLTVT.

V is TRBV28 and J is TRBJ2-7; possible D gene TRBD2, 6 bases. Trimming shortened V by 2 bases and J by 3 bases, and 14 bases separated the two germline ends. Per the germline V gene, CDR1 is MDHEN and CDR2 is SYDVKM. The CDR3 runs to 15 residues. Here the CDR3 DNA reads TGTGCCAGCAGTTTAAGACGGGAGATTCGCTACGAGCAGTACTTC. Translated, it gives CASSLRREIRYEQYF.

The chain carries TRBV5-1 and TRBJ2-7; D is unresolved. Deletions cut 4 bases from V and 4 bases from J, with 15 bases between. This CDR3 has 14 residues. Germline loops: CDR1 SGHRS, CDR2 YFSETQ. The CDR3 DNA is TGCGCCAGCAGCCTCGAGGCACACGCGTACGAGCAGTACTTC. This sequence encodes CASSLEAHAYEQYF.

The gene calls are TRBV7-2 and TRBJ2-7; 7 bases fit TRBD2. The V and J ends lost 4 bases and 2 bases, in that order; junction bases with no gene match: 5. Germline values: CDR1 SGHTA, CDR2 FQGNSA. The CDR3 is 14 residues long. In DNA form, the CDR3 reads TGTGCCAGCAGCTCACTAGCGACCCCCTACGAGCAGTACTTC. Amino acid sequence: CASSSLATPYEQYF.

This chain joins TRBV5-1 and TRBJ2-5; no definite D call. CDR1 SGHRS and CDR2 YFSETQ come from the germline V gene. V lost 7 bases and J lost 5, with 18 bases in between. The CDR3 is 14 amino acids. The CDR3 sequence is CASSSPSVRETQYF. DNA for the CDR3: TGCGCCAGCTCTTCTCCCTCCGTCCGGGAGACCCAGTACTTC.

The CDR3 spells CATRAGERREQFF. The CDR3 nucleotides read TGTGCCACCAGAGCGGGAGAAAGAAGGGAGCAGTTCTTC. The chain links TRBV15 to TRBJ2-1, with TRBD2 matching over 8 bases. The V gene's germline CDR1 is LNHNV and CDR2 YYDKDF (reference sequence). Trimming took 6 bases from V and 10 from J; bases not matched to a gene: 8. The CDR3 length is 13 residues.

The chain carries TRBV6-5 and TRBJ2-3; perhaps TRBD2 as D (5 bases). Trimming left V 6 bases short and J 7 bases short, with 14 bases between. Germline CDR1 MNHEY, CDR2 SVGAGI. CDR3 length equals 13 residues. CDR3 loop: CASSPSPGNTQYF. DNA of the CDR3: TGTGCCAGCAGCCCCTCTCCGGGAAATACGCAGTATTTT.

The chain has TRBV6-6 and TRBJ2-5; weak D call: TRBD2 (6 bases). There are 16 residues in the CDR3. Germline CDR1 reads MNHNY; CDR2 reads SVGAGI (reference sequence). The ends were cut back, 0 bases at V and 6 bases at J, with 17 bases in the middle. The CDR3 sequence is CASSYSLTGVPQTQYF. CDR3 nucleotide sequence: TGTGCCAGCAGTTACTCGCTGACGGGAGTACCTCAGACCCAGTACTTC.

The chain combines TRBV7-2 with TRBJ2-5, with D perhaps TRBD1 (7 bases). In germline, CDR1 is SGHTA, CDR2 FQGNSA. The CDR3 loop spans 16 amino acids. V gave up 4 bases and J gave up 5 bases, with 20 bases separating them. The CDR3 coding sequence is TGTGCCAGCAGCTCGACACAGGGGCGCGGGGCCGAGACCCAGTACTTC. This encodes CASSSTQGRGAETQYF.

This clone appeared once. Here the CDR3 DNA reads TGTGCCAGCAGTGGGGACGCCGGGGGTACCGGGGAGCTGTTTTTT. Encoded protein: CASSGDAGGTGELFF. The V and J genes are TRBV27 and TRBJ2-2; D is perhaps TRBD2 (6 bases). The germline V gene has CDR1 MNHEY and CDR2 SMNVEV (reference sequence). The CDR3 sequence is 15 residues long. The ends were cut back, 5 bases at V and 5 bases at J, with 15 bases in the middle.

This chain links TRBV11-3 with TRBJ1-2; possibly TRBD1 for D (6 bases). CDR1 and CDR2 from the germline V gene are SGHNT and YENEEA. Trimming shortened V by 2 bases and J by 8 bases, and 15 bases separated the two germline ends. This CDR3 is built from 14 residues. CDR3 nucleotides: TGTGCCAGCAGCTTACAGGCGGGGGCGCGGGGCTACACCTTC. Protein product: CASSLQAGARGYTF.